The rows below give T cell receptor beta chains drawn from one sample of a study of blood T cell dynamics during melanoma immunotherapy. Clones were read by immunoSEQ multiplex PCR, and TCRdb kept only the in-frame ones, dropping some. Of several thousand clones in the sample, about 80% were seen once. The specimen comprised blood, sampled from a patient treated with checkpoint blockade. The receptors were sampled from a human donor with melanoma. Both conserved end residues are part of each CDR3. The D gene is left open where the match is weak. Not every row has a clone size; where given, it reads once, few, many or a size class.

clone_size: once
v_call: TRBV10-1
cdr3_length: 16
d_call: TRBD2
j_call: TRBJ2-7
cdr3_nt: TGCGCCAGCCGGACCCCTGGACTAGCGGGATGTGACGAGCAGTACTTC
cdr3_aa: CASRTPGLAGCDEQYF

clone_size: few
v_call: TRBV28
cdr3_length: 12
d_call: NA
j_call: TRBJ1-2
cdr3_nt: TGTGCCAGCAGTCCAGGAATCTATGGCTACACCTTC
cdr3_aa: CASSPGIYGYTF

clone_size: few
v_call: TRBV7-7
cdr3_length: 15
d_call: NA
j_call: TRBJ2-7
cdr3_nt: TGTGCCAGCAGCTCAGGACTGGATCCTTCCTACGAGCAGTACTTC
cdr3_aa: CASSSGLDPSYEQYF

clone_size: NA
v_call: TRBV9
cdr3_length: 15
d_call: NA
j_call: TRBJ2-2
cdr3_nt: TGTGCCAGCAGCGTAGGACCCCAGGCGGGCGGGGAGCTGTTTTTT
cdr3_aa: CASSVGPQAGGELFF

clone_size: NA
v_call: TRBV7-9
cdr3_length: 14
d_call: NA
j_call: TRBJ2-7
cdr3_nt: TGTGCCAGCAGCCCAGAGGTGGGGTACTACGAGCAGTACTTC
cdr3_aa: CASSPEVGYYEQYF

clone_size: once
v_call: TRBV5-6
cdr3_length: 12
d_call: NA
j_call: TRBJ1-6
cdr3_nt: TGTGCCAGCACCCTGGTTAATTCACCCCTCCACTTT
cdr3_aa: CASTLVNSPLHF

clone_size: NA
v_call: TRBV7-9
cdr3_length: 19
d_call: TRBD2
j_call: TRBJ2-7
cdr3_nt: TGTGCCAGCAGCCCATTACTAGCGGGAGGGTTTTTCAGGTCCTACGAGCAGTACTTC
cdr3_aa: CASSPLLAGGFFRSYEQYF

clone_size: few
v_call: TRBV5-4
cdr3_length: 14
d_call: TRBD1
j_call: TRBJ2-7
cdr3_nt: TGTGCCAGCAGCTTGGAGGCAGGGGGCTACGAGCAGTACTTC
cdr3_aa: CASSLEAGGYEQYF

clone_size: NA
v_call: TRBV19
cdr3_length: 14
d_call: NA
j_call: TRBJ2-1
cdr3_nt: TGTGCCAGTAGTATAGGTGGTAGATACAATGAGCAGTTCTTC
cdr3_aa: CASSIGGRYNEQFF

clone_size: NA
v_call: TRBV28
cdr3_length: 15
d_call: NA
j_call: TRBJ2-6
cdr3_nt: TGTGCCAGCCTCCCGGGATCCTCTGGGGCCAACGTCCTGACTTTC
cdr3_aa: CASLPGSSGANVLTF

clone_size: NA
v_call: TRBV2
cdr3_length: 15
d_call: TRBD1
j_call: TRBJ1-2
cdr3_nt: TGTGCCAGCAGTGAAGCGCGGGGACAGGGCCATGGCTACACCTTC
cdr3_aa: CASSEARGQGHGYTF

clone_size: NA
v_call: TRBV5-6
cdr3_length: 16
d_call: TRBD1
j_call: TRBJ1-2
cdr3_nt: TGTGCCAGCAGCTTCATCGCGACAGGGGGATTCTATGGCTACACCTTC
cdr3_aa: CASSFIATGGFYGYTF